This paragraph reports one TCR beta chain. Its antigen remains unidentified. These data originate in a study of OX40 agonist ivuxolimab in advanced cancers. General study findings and limits: With doses of 0.1 to 3.0 mg/kg, CD4+ and CD8+ blood T cells had undergone clonal expansion by week 6.

CDR3 length: 15 amino acids. Unmatched junction bases numbered 5, after V lost 3 bases and J lost 5 bases. CDR1 and CDR2 from the germline V gene are MNHEY and SMNVEV (reference sequence). Patients with autoimmune history or systemic immunosuppression were excluded. Sequencing was performed with immunoSEQ multiplex PCR; in TCRdb, only in-frame clones are kept and a portion is missing. The sample shows more than 9,000 clones, 69% of them seen only once. The rearrangement links TRBV27 to TRBJ2-7; TRBD2 matches 12 bases. The sequence was obtained from an adult with an advanced solid tumor such as melanoma, head and neck, liver or kidney cancer. The material was CD4+ or CD8+ T cells sorted from blood, obtained in a trial of the OX40 agonist ivuxolimab. This chain's CDR3 is CASSFLAGGVDEQYF. CDR3 coding DNA: TGTGCCAGCAGTTTCCTAGCGGGAGGGGTGGACGAGCAGTACTTC.